A single sample gave rise to the 27 T cell receptor beta chains below, sequenced in a study of T cell responses to AZD1222 COVID-19 vaccine. Clones were read by immunoSEQ multiplex PCR, and TCRdb kept only the in-frame ones, dropping some. Counted here are about 160,000 clones, roughly 86% occurring once; the ten biggest clones make up roughly 5.5%. The source was peripheral blood, collected on day 0 of AZD1222 vaccination. The receptors derive from an adult in good health.

Only one count was recorded for this clone. The chain employs TRBV29-1 and TRBJ2-1; 13 bases match TRBD2. Losses at the gene ends were 4 bases for V and 0 bases for J; bases not matched to a gene: 3. This CDR3 has 16 residues. Germline V gives CDR1 SQVTM, CDR2 ANQGSEA. CDR3 region: CSVGGTSGVSYNEQFF. The CDR3 DNA is TGCAGCGTTGGAGGGACTAGCGGGGTCTCCTACAATGAGCAGTTCTTC.

The chain combines TRBV28 with TRBJ1-2; D is perhaps TRBD1 (6 bases). The CDR3 runs 15 residues. Germline V gene sequence: CDR1 MDHEN, CDR2 SYDVKM. The V end lost 3 bases, the J end lost 8 bases, and 19 bases lay between the germline ends. CDR3 protein: CASSFPTGGSGGYTF. CDR3 DNA sequence: TGTGCCAGCAGTTTCCCGACCGGGGGCTCAGGGGGCTACACCTTC.

This chain links TRBV2 with TRBJ2-5; 13 positions match TRBD2. The CDR3 spans 18 residues. CDR1 is SNHLY, CDR2 FYNNEI, per germline. V was clipped by 4 bases and J by 0 bases; unmatched bases: 8. The CDR3 protein is CASSGAGTSGAYQETQYF. CDR3 coding DNA: TGTGCCAGCAGTGGGGCCGGGACTAGCGGGGCGTACCAAGAGACCCAGTACTTC.

J is TRBJ1-2 and V is TRBV18; 7 bases are shared with TRBD1. CDR1 KGHSH and CDR2 LQKENI come from the germline V gene. V trimming: 2 bases; J trimming: 0 bases; junction bases outside the gene matches: 0. CDR3 length equals 14 residues. This CDR3 is CASSPGQANYGYTF. In nucleotides, the CDR3 is TGTGCCAGCTCACCAGGACAGGCTAACTATGGCTACACCTTC.

The V and J genes are TRBV13 and TRBJ1-2; TRBD1 might be the D (6 bases). V lost 5 bases and J 2 bases, leaving 18 bases between the germline ends. CDR3 length: 16 amino acids. CDR1 and CDR2 (germline): PRHDT, FYEKMQ (reference sequence). CDR3 sequence reads: CASSARQVPGNYGYTF. In DNA form, the CDR3 reads TGTGCCAGCAGCGCTCGACAGGTCCCAGGGAACTATGGCTACACCTTC. The full variable domain, rest sourced from reference TRBV13 and TRBJ1-2, is AAGVIQSPRHLIKEKRETATLKCYPIPRHDTVYWYQQGPGQDPQFLISFYEKMQSDKGSIPDRFSAQQFSDYHSELNMSSLELGDSALYFCASSARQVPGNYGYTFGSGTRLTVV.

Remarks on this clone: Distinct nucleotide sequences in the sample also encode this CDR3. The chain couples TRBV5-1 to TRBJ2-3; 8 bases map to TRBD1. Trimming cost V 4 bases and J 6 bases; bases outside gene matches: 7. From germline, CDR1 is SGHRS and CDR2 YFSETQ. This CDR3 spans 14 amino acids. The CDR3 is CASSPGQGTDTQYF. The DNA for the CDR3 is TGCGCCAGCAGCCCCGGACAGGGTACCGATACGCAGTATTTT.

The chain is built from TRBV4-2 and TRBJ2-4; 10 bases map to TRBD1. There are 17 residues in the CDR3. J was trimmed by 1 base and V by 0 bases; bases with no gene match: 3. CDR1 is LGHNA and CDR2 is YNFKEQ in the germline V gene. The CDR3 region has the DNA TGTGCCAGCAGCCAAGAGGACAGGGGGTTGGCCAAAAACATTCAGTACTTC. Encoded protein: CASSQEDRGLAKNIQYF.

The chain carries TRBV29-1 and TRBJ1-2, with 11 positions matching TRBD1. V lost 2 bases and J lost 3; bases outside the gene matches: 5. The CDR3 has 15 residues. Germline V CDR1 and CDR2: SQVTM, ANQGSEA. The CDR3 DNA follows: TGCAGCGTTGAAAGCCGGGACAGGGGGGACTATGGCTACACCTTC. This codes for CSVESRDRGDYGYTF.

The rearrangement joins TRBV5-1 to TRBJ2-1; 13 nucleotides match TRBD2. Germline trimming cut 4 bases from V and 2 bases from J; bases unmatched to any gene: 6. This CDR3 comprises 17 residues. CDR1 SGHRS and CDR2 YFSETQ come from the germline V gene. The CDR3 DNA is TGCGCCAGCAGCCTGGGACTAGCGGGACCACCCTACAATGAGCAGTTCTTC. Translating gives CASSLGLAGPPYNEQFF.

This sequence joins TRBV28 and TRBJ1-1; D is ambiguous. The CDR3 runs 13 residues. V was clipped by 4 bases and J by 11 bases, with 17 bases between them. Germline CDR1 MDHEN, CDR2 SYDVKM. The CDR3 spells CASSSTPAMGAFF. Here the CDR3 DNA reads TGTGCCAGCAGTTCAACCCCGGCCATGGGGGCTTTCTTT.

The rearrangement uses TRBV7-2 and TRBJ2-1; 11 bases align to TRBD2. Germline trimming cut 2 bases from V and 6 bases from J; bases unmatched to any gene: 3. CDR3 length: 15 residues. Germline assignment: CDR1 SGHTA and CDR2 FQGNSA. The CDR3 sequence is CASSLRLAGTNEQFF. The CDR3 bases are TGTGCCAGCAGCTTACGACTAGCGGGGACCAATGAGCAGTTCTTC.

This clone came up once. This rearrangement joins TRBV27 to TRBJ2-5; 8 nucleotides align to TRBD1. CDR1 MNHEY and CDR2 SMNVEV come from the germline V gene (reference sequence). The CDR3 spans 16 residues. The V gene end was trimmed by 5 bases and the J gene end by 1 base; junction bases not matched to a gene: 9. The CDR3 region is CASSPSTGVTQETQYF. CDR3 in DNA: TGTGCCAGCAGTCCGTCGACAGGGGTAACCCAAGAGACCCAGTACTTC.

In regard to this clone: One end of the junction is discordant with germline, which a read error may explain. The chain uses TRBV7-7 and TRBJ1-1; D not certain. From germline, CDR1 is SSHAT and CDR2 FNYEAQ (reference sequence). This CDR3 is 13 amino acids long. In DNA, the CDR3 is TGTGCTAGCAGCGCCCGATTGAACACTGAAGCTTTCTTT. Amino acid sequence: CASSARLNTEAFF. Full variable domain (rest looked up from reference TRBV7-7 and TRBJ1-1): GAGVSQSPRYKVTKRGQDVTLRCDPISSHATLYWYQQALGQGPEFLTYFNYEAQPDKSGLPSDRFSAERPEGSISTLTIQRTEQRDSAMYRCASSARLNTEAFFGQGTRLTVV.

This clone was observed once. The genes are TRBV7-3 and TRBJ2-7; no clear D. V was cut by 1 base and J by 3 bases, with 10 bases left in between. CDR3 length: 14 amino acids. Germline V gene sequence: CDR1 SGHTA, CDR2 FQGTGA. The CDR3, as DNA: TGTGCCAGCAGCTTAAGTGGGCCGGGCTACGAGCAGTACTTC. Protein product: CASSLSGPGYEQYF.

The rearrangement uses TRBV11-3 and TRBJ1-3; 11 nucleotides agree with TRBD1. Germline CDR1 SGHNT, CDR2 YENEEA. The junction had 2 bases not matched to a gene; V was cut back by 4 bases and J by 0 bases. This CDR3 is 16 amino acids long. The CDR3 bases are TGTGCCAGCAGCTCGGGACAGGGGGTCTCTGGAAACACCATATATTTT. Protein: CASSSGQGVSGNTIYF.

The chain employs TRBV5-1 and TRBJ1-4; 7 nucleotides match TRBD1. The CDR3 runs 19 residues. The V gene end was trimmed by 4 bases and the J gene end by 4 bases; junction bases not matched to a gene: 19. Germline lookup yields CDR1 SGHRS and CDR2 YFSETQ. This chain's CDR3 is CASSPTGGRGTVGNEKLFF. The CDR3 DNA reads TGCGCCAGCAGCCCGACCGGGGGCAGGGGGACGGTCGGTAATGAAAAACTGTTTTTT.

V is TRBV6-6 and J is TRBJ1-2, with D perhaps TRBD1 (5 bases). Per germline, CDR1 MNHNY and CDR2 SVGAGI (reference sequence). CDR3 length equals 16 residues. The ends were cut back, 0 bases at V and 4 bases at J, with 15 bases in the middle. This CDR3 is CASSYSNLGQIYGYTF. CDR3 bases: TGTGCCAGCAGTTACTCGAATTTGGGGCAGATCTATGGCTACACCTTC.

The chain links TRBV4-3 to TRBJ2-2; D not certain. The germline V gene encodes CDR1 LGHNA and CDR2 YSLEER. V shed 5 bases and J shed 0 bases, with 10 bases lying between them. The CDR3 spans 15 residues. CDR3 protein: CASSTQEPNTGELFF. The CDR3 DNA follows: TGCGCCAGCAGCACCCAGGAGCCGAACACCGGGGAGCTGTTTTTT.

V gene TRBV11-2 combines with J gene TRBJ1-6; 7 nucleotides align to TRBD1. The V gene's germline CDR1 is SGHAT and CDR2 FQNNGV. The CDR3 contains 18 residues. The V gene end was trimmed by 1 base and the J gene end by 1 base; junction bases not matched to a gene: 7. The CDR3 nucleotides are TGTGCCAGCAGCTTAGGGGGCTACAGGGGATCCTATAATTCACCCCTCCACTTT. Translated, it gives CASSLGGYRGSYNSPLHF.

This sequence joins TRBV6-2 or TRBV6-3 and TRBJ2-3, with D maybe TRBD2 (5 bases). In germline, CDR1 is MNHEY, CDR2 SVGEGT. The length of the CDR3 is 15 residues. V was shortened by 5 bases and J by 4 bases, with 16 bases between the two germline ends. In DNA form, the CDR3 reads TGTGCCAGCAGTATACCCCTTGACGGGGCAGATACGCAGTATTTT. Residues: CASSIPLDGADTQYF.

This clone has a single count. The V and J genes are TRBV10-3 and TRBJ2-5; D may correspond to TRBD1 or TRBD2 (5 bases each). The ends were cut back, 6 bases at V and 4 bases at J, with 9 bases in the middle. Per the germline V gene, CDR1 is ENHRY and CDR2 is SYGVKD. This CDR3 comprises 12 residues. DNA of the CDR3: TGTGCCATCAGGTCAGGGAGAGAGACCCAGTACTTC. Protein sequence: CAIRSGRETQYF.

The CDR3, as DNA: TGTGCCAGCAGCGTAGGGTCAAATAATTCACCCCTCCACTTT. Translating gives CASSVGSNNSPLHF. This rearrangement joins TRBV9 to TRBJ1-6; no reliable D call. V lost 0 bases, J lost 5 bases, and 6 bases lay in between. The CDR3 covers 14 residues. In germline, CDR1 is SGDLS, CDR2 YYNGEE.

This chain links TRBV5-1 with TRBJ1-4, with a weak D call TRBD1 (5 bases). The V and J ends lost 0 bases and 0 bases respectively, with 9 bases between them. CDR1 and CDR2 (germline): SGHRS, YFSETQ. The CDR3 has 16 residues. The CDR3 nucleotides read TGCGCCAGCAGCTTGGCCGGGGGAGCAACTAATGAAAAACTGTTTTTT. Amino acids: CASSLAGGATNEKLFF. The variable domain in full, with the rest retrieved from reference TRBV5-1 and TRBJ1-4, is KAGVTQTPRYLIKTRGQQVTLSCSPISGHRSVSWYQQTPGQGLQFLFEYFSETQRNKGNFPGRFSGRQFSNSRSEMNVSTLELGDSALYLCASSLAGGATNEKLFFGSGTQLSVL.

This clone has at least ten counts. J is TRBJ1-1 and V is TRBV19, with D hard to call. Germline values: CDR1 LNHDA, CDR2 SQIVND (reference sequence). The CDR3 has 13 amino acids. V lost 2 bases and J 0 bases, leaving 4 bases between the germline ends. The CDR3 loop is CASSISLNTEAFF. CDR3 nucleotides: TGTGCCAGTAGTATATCTCTGAACACTGAAGCTTTCTTT.

The chain is built from TRBV5-1 and TRBJ1-5, with TRBD1 matching over 9 bases. Unmatched junction bases numbered 4, after V lost 2 bases and J lost 4 bases. The CDR3 consists of 15 residues. Germline V gene sequence: CDR1 SGHRS, CDR2 YFSETQ. The CDR3: CASSFDGQGNQPQHF. The CDR3 DNA reads as TGCGCCAGCAGCTTTGACGGACAGGGGAATCAGCCCCAGCATTTT.

The chain uses TRBV30 and TRBJ1-2; 7 bases match TRBD1. V lost 4 bases and J lost 5; bases outside the gene matches: 4. This CDR3 has 12 amino acids. Germline CDR1 and CDR2: GTSNPN and SVGIG (reference sequence). Here the CDR3 reads CAWNDREYGYTF. The CDR3 DNA sequence: TGTGCCTGGAATGACAGGGAGTATGGCTACACCTTC.

The V and J genes are TRBV4-1 and TRBJ1-4; a weak D match, TRBD1 (5 bases). Germline values: CDR1 MGHRA, CDR2 YSYEKL. The CDR3 length is 16 residues. The V end lost 0 bases, the J end lost 7 bases, and 15 bases lay between the germline ends. The CDR3 DNA reads TGCGCCAGCAGCCAAGATCAATCGGGACTAGGTGAAAAACTGTTTTTT. Its protein product is CASSQDQSGLGEKLFF.